This TCR beta chain appears in the sequencing data of a study of T cell clones after liver transplantation (dated by TCRdb to the late 2010s). Looking at the study overall: The samples were obtained from ITN030ST, a randomized trial that attempted immunosuppression withdrawal within 2 years after liver transplantation. Donor-reactive T cell clones were identified using TCRbeta sequencing after a pre-transplant mixed lymphocyte reaction and were then followed in post-transplant blood. Third party-reactive TCRbeta sequences from pre-transplant MLRs were also identified as an antigen-independent comparator for donor-reactive sequences. Of the eight recipients, a few were HCV-positive, while the remaining recipients had been transplanted for non-autoimmune, non-viral indications. The subjects received no induction therapy and were kept on standard immunosuppression until randomization at 12-24 months post-transplant. Tolerance meant complete immunosuppression withdrawal for at least one year without liver enzymes rising beyond twice the upper limit of normal. Blood samples were collected pre-transplant, pre-randomization before withdrawal, and post-randomization after either full withdrawal or failed withdrawal. The studied cohort comprised 8 liver transplant recipients, 3 classified as tolerant and 5 as non-tolerant. Study-wide findings and limitations: When repertoire turnover was accounted for, significantly reduced detection of donor-reactive sequences was found in 7 of 8 subjects for CD4 and in 8 of 8 subjects for CD8. The conclusions were considered preliminary, being limited by small, heterogeneous patient numbers and non-standardized post-transplant time points. A significant post-transplant decrease in circulating donor-reactive CD4 TCRbeta sequences was observed in most of the 8 subjects, irrespective of tolerance or HCV status. Low numbers of available donor cells limited the measurable donor-reactive repertoire in a couple of subjects. Donor-reactive sequences declined more than third party-reactive ones, suggesting partial antigen-specific deletion unrelated to withdrawal success. Without allograft tissue specimens, donor-reactive T cells may have migrated into the graft rather than being deleted.

The label giving this sample's time point can be read as: pre-transplant. Thawed unstimulated PBMCs were stained for CD3, CD4 and CD8 and FACS-sorted into CD3+CD4+ and CD3+CD8+ populations. All 8 studied subjects were randomized to immunosuppression withdrawal. The Qiagen DNeasy Blood and Tissue Kit was used for genomic DNA isolation. Points on this clone: The antigen it binds to is not known. Qualities for individual bases were not recorded, and no much larger clone is one base off.

Using immunoSEQ, frozen genomic DNA was subjected to high-throughput TCRbeta CDR3 sequencing, a process that included PCR amplification, mapping, bias correction and internal controls. Turning to the authors' computational methods: Only productive rearrangements were retained, with each unique TCRbeta sequence defined by its CDR3 nucleotide sequence together with its V and J gene. A sequence counted as donor-reactive only if the sequence showed at least 5-fold expansion in CFSE-low cells compared with unstimulated pre-transplant cells and had a frequency of at least 0.01%. Per-subject minimum frequency thresholds, based on the lowest-template unstimulated sample, ensured at least 90% detection power. Jensen-Shannon divergence between the top 1000 TCRbeta sequences post- versus pre-transplant served as the measure of repertoire turnover. Changes in detection of donor-reactive sequences were assessed with two-sided Fisher's exact tests. Imported from immuneACCESS, the table was reduced by TCRdb to in-frame sequences with V and J called. These copies leave out some clones; in studies compared against another copy, an unresolved V gene accounts for under half, and the cause of the remainder is not known. The D gene and trimming were derived from the DNA, and the V and J assignments and clone size from that table. Across this sample there are roughly 55,000 clones, with roughly 80% seen only once. The top ten hold about 8.9% of the sample.

Trimmed from V: 4 bases; trimmed from J: 2 bases; junction bases lacking a gene match: 6. The germline V gene specifies MNHEY as CDR1 and SVGAGI as CDR2. The CDR3, cysteine through phenylalanine, is 15 amino acids long. CDR3 DNA only is kept here, 45 bases in frame from base 1. The material was CD4+ T cells from blood, obtained before liver transplant. The chain is encoded by TRBV6-5 joined to TRBJ2-3; the central 7 bases match TRBD1. This clonotype was obtained from a human donor who received a liver transplant. The DNA sequence is as follows: TGTGCCAGCAGTTTCACGGGACAGTCCACAGATACGCAGTATTTT. This is translated as CASSFTGQSTDTQYF.